This T cell receptor (beta chain) is drawn from a study of early T cells in non-severe SARS-CoV-2 infection. Study background: Unsorted whole blood bulk RNA was sequenced, with unpaired chains.

Germline-derived CDR1 and CDR2 are MDHEN and SYDVKM. With 5 bases clipped from V and 8 bases from J, the junction kept 12 bases outside the gene matches. This CDR3 region has 15 residues. This clonotype has a count of ten or more. Individual cDNA molecules were tagged with unique molecular identifiers. TCRdb processed the 5' RACE reads anew with MiXCR; each CDR3 protein has one entry. The table includes tens of thousands of distinct CDR3 sequences, 9.5% to 15% detected once. The origin of this receptor is an adult who was a healthcare worker with PCR-confirmed SARS-CoV-2 infection or an uninfected control (not recorded which). The chain links TRBV28 to TRBJ2-1; TRBD2 agrees at 7 bases. The specimen sequenced was whole blood. CDR3 nucleotide sequence: TGTGCCAGCAGTCCTCAGACTAGCACCATCGATGAGCAGTTCTTC. Protein sequence: CASSPQTSTIDEQFF.